This TCR beta chain was found in a study of long-term antiretroviral therapy in people with HIV. Of note for this clone: Its antigen is still unknown.

Version v3.0 of the immunoSEQ assay was performed at survey level. Assay used: immunoSEQ multiplex PCR; TCRdb lists only in-frame clones, some missing. The sample carries 15,000 to 20,000 clones, roughly 94% recorded once. Regarding the study as a whole: At every time point, clones expanded before ART dominated the repertoire.

Germline-derived CDR1 and CDR2 are SGHTA and FQGNSA. Unmatched junction bases numbered 7, after V lost 5 bases and J lost 2 bases. The CDR3 spans 17 residues. The genes are TRBV7-2 and TRBJ2-3; TRBD2 matches 13 bases. The TCR sequence derives from a woman in her forties or fifties with HIV. The starting material was unsorted PBMCs, obtained roughly 6.4 years after starting antiretroviral therapy. The CDR3 DNA is TGTGCCAGCAGCGCAGGGACTAGCGGGACCCTCACAGATACGCAGTATTTT. This gives the protein CASSAGTSGTLTDTQYF.